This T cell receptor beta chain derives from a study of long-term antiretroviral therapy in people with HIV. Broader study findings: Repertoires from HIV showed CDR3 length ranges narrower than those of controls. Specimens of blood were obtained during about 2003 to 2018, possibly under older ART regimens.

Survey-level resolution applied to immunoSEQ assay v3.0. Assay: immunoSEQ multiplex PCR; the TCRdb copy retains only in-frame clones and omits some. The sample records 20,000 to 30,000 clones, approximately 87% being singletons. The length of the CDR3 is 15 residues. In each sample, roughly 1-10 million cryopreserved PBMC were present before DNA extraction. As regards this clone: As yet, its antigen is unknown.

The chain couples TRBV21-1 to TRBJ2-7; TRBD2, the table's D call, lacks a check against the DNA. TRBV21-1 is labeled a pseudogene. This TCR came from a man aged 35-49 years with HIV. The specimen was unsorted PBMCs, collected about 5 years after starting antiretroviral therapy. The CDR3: CASSPRLAGVYEQYF. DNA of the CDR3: TGTGCCAGCAGCCCCAGGCTAGCGGGAGTGTACGAGCAGTACTTC.